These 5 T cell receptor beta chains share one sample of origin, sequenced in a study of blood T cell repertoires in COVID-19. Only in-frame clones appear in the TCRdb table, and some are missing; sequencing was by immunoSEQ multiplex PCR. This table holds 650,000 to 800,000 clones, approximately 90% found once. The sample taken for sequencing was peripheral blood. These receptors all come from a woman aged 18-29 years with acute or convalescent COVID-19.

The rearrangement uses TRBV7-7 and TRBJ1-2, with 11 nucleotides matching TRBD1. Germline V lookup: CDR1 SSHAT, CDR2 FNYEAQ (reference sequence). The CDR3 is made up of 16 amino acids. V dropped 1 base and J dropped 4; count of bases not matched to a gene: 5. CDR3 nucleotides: TGTGCCAGCAGCTTAGGGACAGGGGGCGCTTTCTATGGCTACACCTTC. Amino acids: CASSLGTGGAFYGYTF.

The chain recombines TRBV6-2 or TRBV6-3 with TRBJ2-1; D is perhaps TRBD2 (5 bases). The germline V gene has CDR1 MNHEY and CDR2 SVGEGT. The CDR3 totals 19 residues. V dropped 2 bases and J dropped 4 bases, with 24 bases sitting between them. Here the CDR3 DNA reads TGTGCCAGCAGTTACACCAAATTGACGGGAAACTCCGAATACAATGAGCAGTTCTTC. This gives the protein CASSYTKLTGNSEYNEQFF.

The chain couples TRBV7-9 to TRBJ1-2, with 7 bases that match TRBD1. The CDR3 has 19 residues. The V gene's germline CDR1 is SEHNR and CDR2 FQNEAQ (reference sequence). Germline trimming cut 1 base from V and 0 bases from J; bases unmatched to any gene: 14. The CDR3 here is CASSLVLATGDLANYGYTF. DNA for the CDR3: TGTGCCAGCAGCTTAGTTCTAGCCACAGGGGATTTGGCTAACTATGGCTACACCTTC.

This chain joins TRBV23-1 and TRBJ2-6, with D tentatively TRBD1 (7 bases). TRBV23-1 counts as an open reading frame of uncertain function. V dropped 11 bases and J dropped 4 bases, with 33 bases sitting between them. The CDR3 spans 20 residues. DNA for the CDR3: TGCGCCCCACTTATGAGACTCGGGCAGGGGGGCAGTCTCGGGGCCAACGTCCTGACTTTC. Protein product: CAPLMRLGQGGSLGANVLTF.

The CDR3 DNA follows: TGTGCCAGCAGCAAAACAGGGTCCTACGAGCAGTACTTC. Encoded protein: CASSKTGSYEQYF. The V and J genes are TRBV11-2 and TRBJ2-7; D may be TRBD1 (6 bases). V was clipped by 5 bases and J by 1 base, with 9 bases between them. The length of the CDR3 is 13 residues. Germline lookup yields CDR1 SGHAT and CDR2 FQNNGV.